The present TCR beta chain was sequenced within a study of T cell clonality in common variable immunodeficiency. CDR1 and CDR2 from the germline V gene are DFQATT and SNEGSKA (reference sequence). The V gene end was trimmed by 1 base and the J gene end by 9 bases; junction bases not matched to a gene: 12. This CDR3 contains 16 residues. Points from the study as a whole: Authors noted CVID clonality's cause needs subpopulation repertoire sequencing. In common variable immunodeficiency, TCR beta chains reportedly carried fewer deletions and N-nucleotide insertions.

Libraries were prepared by immunoSEQ multiplex PCR; TCRdb keeps only in-frame clonotypes and omits some of them. Recorded here are under 65,000 clones, none singletons. Most patients and controls had Caucasian heritage. This clone was observed many times. Its antigen is undetermined. The CDR3 end falls 3 residues outside the read, so it is completed with the germline J gene. The receptor was derived from a person aged 18-70 years in good health. The gene calls are TRBV20-1 and TRBJ2-1; 10 bases map to TRBD1. Source material: peripheral blood mononuclear cells. This CDR3 is CSARGISGTGAGEQFF. CDR3 DNA (partial): TGCAGTGCTAGAGGCATATCTGGGACAGGGGCGGGTGAG.